This paragraph reports one T cell receptor (beta chain). Its antigen is currently not known. No base-level quality is on record; no much larger clone is a single base apart. The CDR3 runs 14 residues from the cysteine to the phenylalanine. Only the CDR3 portion is preserved as DNA: 42 bases, with reading frame beginning at the first base. From V the trimming removes 3 bases and from J it removes 6 bases, while the gene matches leave 7 bases of the junction unaccounted for. The germline V gene specifies SGHRS as CDR1 and YFSETQ as CDR2. The immunoSEQ Assay, a bias-controlled multiplex PCR, was used to amplify TCRbeta CDR3 regions from genomic DNA. The published analysis was carried out like this. The number of nucleated cells in each sample was estimated from the amplification of reference gene primers within the assay. To quantify the absolute abundance of each unique TCRbeta CDR3 rearrangement, sequence reads were collapsed and filtered. Productive Simpson clonality was computed per sample as the square root of Simpson's diversity index over productive rearrangements. TCRdb took this table from immuneACCESS and kept in-frame rearrangements with V and J called. Such tables lack part of the clones; where checked against another copy, unresolved V genes explain under half of the gap, and the rest is unexplained. V and J calls and clone size follow that table, whereas D and trimming were derived from the DNA. This sample gives 150,000 to 200,000 clones in total; around 84% of them show up just once. Roughly a fifth of the sample rests with the top ten.

This specimen belongs to a study of blood T cell repertoires in COVID-19 (dated by TCRdb to between 2020 and 2021). Broadly, across the study: Collaborator samples came from the United States, Italy and Spain and covered acute and convalescent phases of COVID-19. The prospective study material was composed of cDNA or gDNA derived from T cells, B-cell-depleted T cells, or PBMCs. Deeply sampled blood TCRbeta repertoires from subjects exposed to, actively infected with, or recovered from COVID-19 were included in the dataset. The repertoires were released in a freely available public database meant as a resource for research on the immune response to SARS-CoV-2. Samples were obtained from the ongoing ImmuneRACE study (first 160 participants) and from some 1,200 subjects provided by 6 global collaborators. The sample metadata nearly always contained a de-identified subject ID, COVID-19 status, age in years and sex. Where HLA class I and class II types were available, the types were taken from metadata supplied by the sample provider, not from assay-based typing.

General conclusions and limits of the study: The quantity of clinical and demographic metadata differed by source and by participant and was supplied without curation.

Each collaborating institution followed its own protocols to collect whole blood in K2EDTA tubes. For TCRbeta analysis, collaborators shipped samples in one of three forms: frozen whole blood, isolated PBMCs, or DNA extracted from either of those sample types. This sequence uses TRBV5-1 and TRBJ2-7; TRBD1 matches 9 bases in the middle. This clonotype originated in a woman over 75 with acute or convalescent COVID-19. The sample taken for sequencing was peripheral blood. The CDR3 region: CASSSPGQGGEQYF. DNA sequence: TGCGCCAGCAGCTCCCCGGGACAGGGAGGCGAGCAGTACTTC.